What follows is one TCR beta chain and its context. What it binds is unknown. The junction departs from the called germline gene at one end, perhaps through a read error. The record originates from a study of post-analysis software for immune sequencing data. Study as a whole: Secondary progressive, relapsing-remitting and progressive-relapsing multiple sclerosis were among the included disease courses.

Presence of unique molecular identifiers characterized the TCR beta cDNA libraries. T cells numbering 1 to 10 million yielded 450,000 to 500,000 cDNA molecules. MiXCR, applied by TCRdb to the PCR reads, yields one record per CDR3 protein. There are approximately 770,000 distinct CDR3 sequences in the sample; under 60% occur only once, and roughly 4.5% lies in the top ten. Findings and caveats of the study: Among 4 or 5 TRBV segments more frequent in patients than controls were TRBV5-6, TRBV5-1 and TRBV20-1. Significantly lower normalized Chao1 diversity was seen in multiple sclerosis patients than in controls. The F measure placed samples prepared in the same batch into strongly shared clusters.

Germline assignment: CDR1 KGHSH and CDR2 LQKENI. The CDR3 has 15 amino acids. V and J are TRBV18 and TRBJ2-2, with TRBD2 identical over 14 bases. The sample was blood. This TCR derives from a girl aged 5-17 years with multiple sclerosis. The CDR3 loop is CTSSGTSGSAGELFF. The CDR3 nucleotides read TGTACCAGCTCAGGGACTAGCGGGAGTGCCGGGGAGCTGTTTTTT.